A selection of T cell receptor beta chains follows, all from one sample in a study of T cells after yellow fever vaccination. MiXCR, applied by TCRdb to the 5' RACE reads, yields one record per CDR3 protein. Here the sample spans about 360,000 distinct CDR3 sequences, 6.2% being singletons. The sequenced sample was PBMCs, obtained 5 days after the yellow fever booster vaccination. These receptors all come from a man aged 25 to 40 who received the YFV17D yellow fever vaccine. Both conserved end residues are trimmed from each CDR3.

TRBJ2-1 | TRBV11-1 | ASSFGLADTGSQF
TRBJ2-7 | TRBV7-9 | ASSRPLAGTTYEQY
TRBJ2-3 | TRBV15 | ATSPRTRSDTDTQY
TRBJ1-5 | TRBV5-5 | ASSPMNNQPQH
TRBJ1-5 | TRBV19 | ASNIGLRQPQH
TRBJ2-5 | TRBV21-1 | AIPTGPPETQY
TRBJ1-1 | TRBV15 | ATSTARGPTEAF
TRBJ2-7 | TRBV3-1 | ASSQEVMSAEQY
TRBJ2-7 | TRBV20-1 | SASRRSPYEQY
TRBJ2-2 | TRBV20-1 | SATRDSQYTGELF
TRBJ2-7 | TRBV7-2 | ASSPGTSPQEQY
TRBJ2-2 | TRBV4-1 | ASSQANLVYTGELF
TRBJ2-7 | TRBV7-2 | ASSLKAGESYEQY
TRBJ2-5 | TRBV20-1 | SAASGRETQY
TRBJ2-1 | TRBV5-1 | ASRWTSGSNEQF
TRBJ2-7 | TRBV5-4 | ASSGWTSGSYEQY
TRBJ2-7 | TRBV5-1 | ASSLPRDRGGEQY
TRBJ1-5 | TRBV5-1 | ASSPDGATAQPQH
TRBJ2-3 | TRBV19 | ASSPQPGTPLGDTQY
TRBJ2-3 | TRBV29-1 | SVAAVSTDTQY
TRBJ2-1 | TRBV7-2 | ASSQTVRGSSYNEQF
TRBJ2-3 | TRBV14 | ASSQLPGLAGGDTQY
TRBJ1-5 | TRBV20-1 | SARHDRNQPQH
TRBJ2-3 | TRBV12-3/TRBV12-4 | ASTHRSEGHSTDTQY
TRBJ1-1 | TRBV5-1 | ASSLGFGQSNTEAF
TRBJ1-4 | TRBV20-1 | SARAGANEKLF
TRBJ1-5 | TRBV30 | AWSISRTGDSNQPQH
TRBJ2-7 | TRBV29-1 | SVEPSGGGIYEQY
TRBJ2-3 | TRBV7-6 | ASSLGLAGSDTQY
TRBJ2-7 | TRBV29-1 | STSGQDYEQY
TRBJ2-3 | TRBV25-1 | ASIAGASTDTQY
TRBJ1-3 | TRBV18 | ASSATGTDSGNTIY
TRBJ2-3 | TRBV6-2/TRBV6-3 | ASRSSGARTDTQY
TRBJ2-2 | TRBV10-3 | AISESLRYTGELF
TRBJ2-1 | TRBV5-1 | ASSRGGDYSYNEQF
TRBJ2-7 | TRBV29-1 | SVGDRWGYEQY
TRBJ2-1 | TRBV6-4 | ATAEGRWDNEQF
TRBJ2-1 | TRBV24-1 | ATSDNTVSYNEQF
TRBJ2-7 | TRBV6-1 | ASSLLGGAHEQY
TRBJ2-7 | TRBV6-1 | ASRDGTSGSEQY
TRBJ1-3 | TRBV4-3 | ASSRSGVPGNTIY
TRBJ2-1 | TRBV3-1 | ACSHAGGSGSYNEQF
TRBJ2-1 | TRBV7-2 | ASSLDLHSYNEQF
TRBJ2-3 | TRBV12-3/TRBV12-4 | ASRHIAGGNTQY
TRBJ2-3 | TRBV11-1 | ASSFLSDTQY
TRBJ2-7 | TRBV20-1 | SAGRPYEQY
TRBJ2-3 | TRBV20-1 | SASHRSFTDTQY
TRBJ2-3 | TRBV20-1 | SAQTGIGTQY
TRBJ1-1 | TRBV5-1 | ASSFQTGGDTEAF
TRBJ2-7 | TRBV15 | ATSTSGQGGEQY
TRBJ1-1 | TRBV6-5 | ASRLGSRGRGAEAF
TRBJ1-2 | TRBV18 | ASSPSTGGLYGYT
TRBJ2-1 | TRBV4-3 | ASSRVRGDSYNEQF
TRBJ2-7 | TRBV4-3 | ASSHEREATYEQY
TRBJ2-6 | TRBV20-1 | SAPDSSGANVLT
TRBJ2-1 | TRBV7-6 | ASSLAPLTNEQF
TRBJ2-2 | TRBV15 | ATSSRRLRDTGELF
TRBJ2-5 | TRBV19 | ASSRMGPGLGETQY
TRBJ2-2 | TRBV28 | ASSLHAAGIGELF
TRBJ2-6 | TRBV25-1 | ASGDWSGANVLT